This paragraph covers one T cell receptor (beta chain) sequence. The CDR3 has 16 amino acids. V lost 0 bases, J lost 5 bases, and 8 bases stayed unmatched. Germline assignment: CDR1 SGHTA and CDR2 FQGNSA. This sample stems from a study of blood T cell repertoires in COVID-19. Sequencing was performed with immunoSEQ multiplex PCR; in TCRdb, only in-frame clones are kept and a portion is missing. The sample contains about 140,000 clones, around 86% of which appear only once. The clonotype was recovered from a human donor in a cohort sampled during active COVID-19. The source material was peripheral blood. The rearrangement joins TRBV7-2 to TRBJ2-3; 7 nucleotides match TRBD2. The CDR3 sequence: CASSLALGGPGDTQYF. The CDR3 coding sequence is TGTGCCAGCAGCTTAGCTTTGGGAGGGCCAGGAGATACGCAGTATTTT.